The 14 T cell receptor beta chains in this list originate from one sample, sequenced in a study of Graves' ophthalmopathy and Graves' hyperthyroidism. RNA transcripts yielded amplified TCR beta CDR3 regions. The first round was an RT-PCR with HTBI primers, and the second round was a multiplex PCR. One entry per CDR3 protein results from TCRdb running MiXCR on the multiplex PCR reads. The sample consists of 300,000 to 450,000 distinct CDR3 sequences, roughly 15% of them appearing once. Sequenced input: peripheral blood. These receptor sequences come from an adult woman with stable Graves' hyperthyroidism.

The V call is TRBV4-3, the J call TRBJ2-5; D is tentatively TRBD1 or TRBD2 (5 bases each). V was trimmed by 0 bases and J by 4 bases, leaving 12 bases between them. Germline V gene sequence: CDR1 LGHNA, CDR2 YSLEER. The CDR3 consists of 15 residues. Written as DNA, the CDR3 is TGCGCCAGCAGCCAAGATCGGGGCAGGGTAGAGACCCAGTACTTC. It codes for CASSQDRGRVETQYF.

This clonotype has ten or more counts. The chain employs TRBV20-1 and TRBJ2-3; D perhaps matches TRBD2 (6 bases). The germline V gene has CDR1 DFQATT and CDR2 SNEGSKA (reference sequence). This CDR3 contains 13 residues. V dropped 1 base and J dropped 2 bases, with 7 bases sitting between them. The CDR3 loop is CSARAGVTDTQYF. The CDR3, as DNA: TGCAGTGCTAGAGCGGGGGTCACAGATACGCAGTATTTT.

Ten or more counts support this clonotype. V and J are TRBV7-8 and TRBJ2-5; D uncertain. Germline V CDR1 and CDR2: SGHVS, FQNEAQ. This CDR3 spans 16 amino acids. V shed 1 base and J shed 1 base, with 13 bases lying between them. The CDR3 region has the DNA TGTGCCAGCAGCTTAGGGGGTAGCCTTTTCCAAGAGACCCAGTACTTC. Translation gives CASSLGGSLFQETQYF.

There are many counts of this clonotype. The rearrangement joins TRBV7-2 to TRBJ2-6; 10 nucleotides match TRBD2. Unmatched junction bases numbered 13, after V lost 4 bases and J lost 4 bases. The CDR3 has 19 amino acids. CDR1 and CDR2 from the germline V gene are SGHTA and FQGNSA. The CDR3 DNA sequence: TGTGCCAGCAGCTCGGGGTCAGCGGGAGGGTCTTCCGGGGCCAACGTCCTGACTTTC. It encodes CASSSGSAGGSSGANVLTF.

This clonotype has just a few counts. The chain employs TRBV4-2 and TRBJ2-3; maybe TRBD2 (5 bases). V lost 4 bases and J lost 6, with 17 bases in between. The CDR3 is 15 amino acids. Per germline, CDR1 LGHNA and CDR2 YNFKEQ. The CDR3 sequence: CASSLGLGIGDTQYF. The CDR3 DNA follows: TGTGCCAGCAGCCTCGGACTGGGGATCGGTGATACGCAGTATTTT.

This clonotype was recorded many times. V and J are TRBV7-2 and TRBJ1-5; D gene ambiguous. The germline gives CDR1 SGHTA, CDR2 FQGNSA. The CDR3 runs 15 residues. Deletions cut 5 bases from V and 0 bases from J, with 11 bases between. DNA for the CDR3: TGTGCCAGCAGCCCAGGCCTTTATAGCAATCAGCCCCAGCATTTT. As protein: CASSPGLYSNQPQHF.

This clonotype has at least ten counts. This chain connects TRBV28 to TRBJ2-7; a possible D gene is TRBD2 (5 bases). Germline assignment: CDR1 MDHEN and CDR2 SYDVKM. The CDR3 has 14 residues. Trimming took off 1 base at V and 3 bases at J, with 10 bases between the two ends. This CDR3 is CASSLSGRDYEQYF. CDR3 in DNA: TGTGCCAGCAGTTTATCTGGGAGAGACTACGAGCAGTACTTC.

This clonotype was detected many times. The chain carries TRBV12-3 or TRBV12-4 and TRBJ1-1; D gene unclear. There are 15 residues in the CDR3. The ends were cut back, 5 bases at V and 3 bases at J, with 16 bases in the middle. The DNA for the CDR3 is TGTGCCAGCAGTCCCCTGCGCATGTGGGACACTGAAGCTTTCTTT. It is translated as CASSPLRMWDTEAFF.

This clonotype was observed many times. DNA of the CDR3: TGTGCCAGTACTCTAAGCGGATCCCAGGGCGAGCAGTACTTC. This gives the protein CASTLSGSQGEQYF. This chain joins TRBV19 and TRBJ2-7; D assignment may be TRBD1 or TRBD2 (5 bases each). The CDR3 sequence is 14 residues long. V shed 7 bases and J shed 6 bases, with 19 bases lying between them. Germline loops: CDR1 LNHDA, CDR2 SQIVND (reference sequence).

The sample holds many counts of this clonotype. This chain uses TRBV6-2 or TRBV6-3 with TRBJ2-7; D is tentatively TRBD1 or TRBD2 (5 bases each). This CDR3 has 13 amino acids. V was clipped by 5 bases and J by 5 bases, with 13 bases between them. The V gene's germline CDR1 is MNHEY and CDR2 SVGEGT. The CDR3 loop reads CASSTPGRDEQYF. The CDR3 DNA is TGTGCCAGCAGTACCCCGGGGCGGGACGAGCAGTACTTC.

The table lists this clonotype with many counts. The chain combines TRBV3-1 with TRBJ2-2; no reliable D call. V was clipped by 3 bases and J by 4 bases, with 9 bases between them. This CDR3 comprises 14 residues. Germline V gene data show CDR1 as LGHDT and CDR2 as YNNKEL (reference sequence). The CDR3: CASSQAGSTGELFF. The CDR3 DNA is TGTGCCAGCAGCCAGGCAGGAAGCACCGGGGAGCTGTTTTTT.

This clonotype turned up a few times. This clone may be a read error of a much larger clone one base away. This chain links TRBV25-1 with TRBJ1-1; 8 bases agree with TRBD1. V trimming: 6 bases; J trimming: 1 base; junction bases outside the gene matches: 1. The CDR3 consists of 13 residues. Germline V gene data show CDR1 as MGHDK and CDR2 as SYGVNS. CDR3 protein: CASRDRANTEAFF. The CDR3 nucleotides are TGTGCCAGCAGGGACAGGGCGAACACTGAAGCTTTCTTT.

This clonotype was detected only a few times. The rearrangement uses TRBV3-1 and TRBJ2-2; TRBD1 might be the D (6 bases). CDR3 length equals 16 residues. The V end lost 5 bases, the J end lost 1 base, and 14 bases lay between the germline ends. The germline CDR1 and CDR2 sequences are LGHDT and YNNKEL (reference sequence). CDR3 bases: TGTGCCAGCAGCAAAGTGGGACATATGAACACCGGGGAGCTGTTTTTT. This codes for CASSKVGHMNTGELFF.

The chain joins TRBV7-2 to TRBJ2-5, with 8 bases that match TRBD2. Germline CDR1 and CDR2: SGHTA and FQGNSA. The CDR3 extends over 15 amino acids. Trimming at V came to 5 bases and at J to 7 bases, leaving 12 bases not matched to a gene. This CDR3 reads CASSPGLGGWGTQYF. CDR3 DNA sequence: TGTGCCAGCAGCCCGGGACTAGGGGGGTGGGGGACCCAGTACTTC.